Each of the 3 T cell receptor beta chains below was sequenced from the same sample in a study of CD4+ T cells in melanoma (dated by TCRdb to 2021 to 2024). Libraries were constructed by the immunoSEQ multiplex PCR assay. TCRdb holds this immuneACCESS table with in-frame rearrangements only. Some clones are missing; in checked studies, unresolved V genes explain under half, and the rest has no known cause. The sample contains 7,500 to 9,500 clones, 60% to 75% of them found a single time. The top ten hold 16% of the sample. Material: cells from a culture (not recorded whether cultured in vitro). The receptor set was obtained from a human donor with melanoma.

This clone was counted a few times. This chain joins TRBV9 and TRBJ1-2; D unresolved. V lost 0 bases and J lost 5, with 5 bases in between. The CDR3 is 12 residues long. In germline, CDR1 is SGDLS, CDR2 YYNGEE. DNA for the CDR3: TGTGCCAGCAGCGTAGCGGGGTATGGCTACACCTTC. It is translated as CASSVAGYGYTF.

The chain couples TRBV10-3 to TRBJ2-7; possibly TRBD2 for D (5 bases). The CDR3 loop spans 12 amino acids. Germline CDR1 reads ENHRY; CDR2 reads SYGVKD. V was shortened by 8 bases and J by 1 base, with 9 bases between the two germline ends. CDR3 protein: CAIGAESYEQYF. Written as DNA, the CDR3 is TGTGCCATCGGAGCGGAGTCCTACGAGCAGTACTTC.

The V gene is TRBV11-2, the J gene TRBJ2-5; D gene uncertain. Trimming removed 3 bases at V and 5 bases at J, with 16 bases between. The CDR3 length is 15 residues. Germline CDR1 reads SGHAT; CDR2 reads FQNNGV. The CDR3 spells CASSLSGLPGETQYF. The CDR3 DNA reads TGTGCCAGCAGCTTGTCGGGCTTGCCCGGGGAGACCCAGTACTTC.